The 12 T cell receptor beta chains reported below all come from one sample, sequenced in a study of blood T cell repertoires in COVID-19. The method was immunoSEQ multiplex PCR; TCRdb's version includes in-frame clones alone and lacks a portion of them. The repertoire holds 150,000 to 190,000 clones, with 84% as singletons. The sample consisted of PBMCs or T cells enriched from blood (not recorded which). The receptors here all came from a man aged 50 to 60 who had recovered from COVID-19.

In this sample, this clone turned up a few times. V gene TRBV14 combines with J gene TRBJ1-2; 10 bases are a match to TRBD1. There are 15 residues in the CDR3. The ends lost 4 bases at V and 5 bases at J; junction bases unmatched: 7. Germline lookup yields CDR1 SGHDN and CDR2 FVKESK. The CDR3 DNA reads as TGTGCCAGCAGCCTCCGCGGGACAGGGGCTTATGGCTACACCTTC. This gives the protein CASSLRGTGAYGYTF.

The chain joins TRBV29-1 to TRBJ2-7; 12 bases match TRBD2. This CDR3 has 14 residues. J gave up 5 bases and V 4 bases, and 6 bases lay outside the gene matches. The germline V gene encodes CDR1 SQVTM and CDR2 ANQGSEA. For the CDR3, the DNA is TGCAGCGTTGTTCCGGGACTAGCGGGCAACGAGCAGTACTTC. This gives the protein CSVVPGLAGNEQYF.

To note about this clone: A much larger clone lies one base from this, so it may be a read error. The rearrangement uses TRBV5-1 and TRBJ2-3; TRBD2 matches 9 bases. This CDR3 spans 16 amino acids. Unmatched junction bases numbered 16, after V lost 10 bases and J lost 4 bases. Germline CDR1 SGHRS, CDR2 YFSETQ. The CDR3 loop is CARRGGGGGAPDTQYF. CDR3 in DNA: TGCGCCCGCCGCGGCGGGGGCGGGGGGGCTCCAGATACGCAGTATTTT.

The V call is TRBV19, the J call TRBJ2-3, with 9 bases that match TRBD1. The CDR3 extends over 15 amino acids. CDR1 and CDR2 (germline): LNHDA, SQIVND (reference sequence). V lost 5 bases and J lost 3; bases outside the gene matches: 6. CDR3 in DNA: TGTGCCAGTAGTCTGCGGACAGGGGTGACAGATACGCAGTATTTT. Translating it yields CASSLRTGVTDTQYF.

This clone was seen just once. The rearrangement joins TRBV6-5 to TRBJ2-2; 12 bases match TRBD2. Losses at the gene ends were 8 bases for V and 4 bases for J; bases not matched to a gene: 5. This CDR3 has 15 residues. Germline V gene lookup returns CDR1 MNHEY and CDR2 SVGAGI. CDR3: CASASGGAGTGELFF. Written as DNA, the CDR3 is TGTGCCAGCGCTAGCGGGGGGGCAGGCACCGGGGAGCTGTTTTTT.

This chain joins TRBV5-6 and TRBJ2-7, with 8 bases that match TRBD1. This CDR3 region has 12 residues. Unmatched junction bases numbered 4, after V lost 5 bases and J lost 6 bases. Germline loops: CDR1 SGHDT, CDR2 YYEEEE. CDR3 DNA: TGTGCCAGCAGATCAGGGGGCAGCGAGCAGTACTTC. It codes for CASRSGGSEQYF.

Here the CDR3 reads CASSPPGLAGGRDTQYF. CDR3 bases: TGTGCCAGCAGCCCCCCGGGTCTAGCGGGGGGGAGAGATACGCAGTATTTT. The chain links TRBV5-8 to TRBJ2-3; 12 bases fit TRBD2. The CDR3 sequence is 17 residues long. Germline-derived CDR1 and CDR2 are SGHTS and YDEGEE. V shed 4 bases and J 5 bases; nucleotides not matched to a gene: 11.

This rearrangement joins TRBV2 to TRBJ2-3; weak D call: TRBD1 (5 bases). There are 13 residues in the CDR3. Germline V CDR1 and CDR2: SNHLY, FYNNEI. V lost 10 bases to trimming and J lost 2 bases, with 13 bases between them. The CDR3 sequence: CATRQWATDTQYF. The CDR3 bases are TGTGCCACCCGACAGTGGGCCACAGATACGCAGTATTTT.

The gene calls are TRBV19 and TRBJ1-6; a possible D gene is TRBD1 (6 bases). The germline gives CDR1 LNHDA, CDR2 SQIVND (reference sequence). The CDR3 totals 14 residues. V dropped 3 bases and J dropped 7 bases, with 10 bases sitting between them. The CDR3 region has the DNA TGTGCCAGTAGTATCCGACAGGACAATTCACCCCTCCACTTT. Translating gives CASSIRQDNSPLHF.

The V call is TRBV4-2, the J call TRBJ2-7; weak D call: TRBD1 (5 bases). The CDR3 is made up of 14 amino acids. The V gene lost 4 bases and the J gene lost 0 bases, with 10 bases spanning the gap. Germline CDR1 LGHNA, CDR2 YNFKEQ. The CDR3 nucleotides are TGTGCCAGCAGCCCCGACAGTCGCTCCTACGAGCAGTACTTC. It is translated as CASSPDSRSYEQYF.

This clone was found a few times. The chain employs TRBV11-3 and TRBJ2-2, with D possibly being TRBD2 (5 bases). Germline-derived CDR1 and CDR2 are SGHNT and YENEEA. Trimming left V 2 bases short and J 6 bases short, with 10 bases between. This CDR3 spans 14 amino acids. The chain's CDR3 is CASSLPSFPGELFF. The CDR3 DNA is TGTGCCAGCAGCTTACCTAGCTTCCCCGGGGAGCTGTTTTTT.

The chain uses TRBV4-1 and TRBJ1-2, with 7 bases matching TRBD1. This CDR3 contains 13 residues. Per the germline V gene, CDR1 is MGHRA and CDR2 is YSYEKL. After removal of 3 bases from V and 5 bases from J, the junction contained 3 bases not matched to a gene. This CDR3 is CASSHGTDYGYTF. The CDR3 nucleotides read TGCGCCAGCAGCCACGGGACAGATTATGGCTACACCTTC.